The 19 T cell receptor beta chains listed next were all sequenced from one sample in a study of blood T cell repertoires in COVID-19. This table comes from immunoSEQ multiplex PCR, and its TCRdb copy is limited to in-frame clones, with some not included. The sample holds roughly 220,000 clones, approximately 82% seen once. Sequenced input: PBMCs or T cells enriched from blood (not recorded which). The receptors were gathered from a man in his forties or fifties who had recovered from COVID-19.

The CDR3 bases are TGTGCCAGCAGCCCCCGCGGAGCGGGGACCCAAATTGGAGAGACCCAGTACTTC. Residues: CASSPRGAGTQIGETQYF. This chain uses TRBV3-1 (or the pseudogene TRBV3-2) with TRBJ2-5, with 7 bases fitting TRBD2. Germline CDR1 and CDR2: LGHDT and YNNKEL (reference sequence). Losses at the gene ends were 4 bases for V and 4 bases for J; bases not matched to a gene: 18. The CDR3 sequence is 18 residues long.

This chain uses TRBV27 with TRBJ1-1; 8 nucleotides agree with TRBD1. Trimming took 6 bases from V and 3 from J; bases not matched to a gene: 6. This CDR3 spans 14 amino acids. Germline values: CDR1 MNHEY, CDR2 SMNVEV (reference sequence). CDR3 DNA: TGTGCCAGCAGCCCACAGGGGGGATACACTGAAGCTTTCTTT. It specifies CASSPQGGYTEAFF.

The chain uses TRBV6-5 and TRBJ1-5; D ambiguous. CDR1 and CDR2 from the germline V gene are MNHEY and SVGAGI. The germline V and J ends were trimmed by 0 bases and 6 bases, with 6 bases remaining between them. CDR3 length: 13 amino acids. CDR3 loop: CASSYSEGQPQHF. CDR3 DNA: TGTGCCAGCAGTTACTCCGAGGGTCAGCCCCAGCATTTT.

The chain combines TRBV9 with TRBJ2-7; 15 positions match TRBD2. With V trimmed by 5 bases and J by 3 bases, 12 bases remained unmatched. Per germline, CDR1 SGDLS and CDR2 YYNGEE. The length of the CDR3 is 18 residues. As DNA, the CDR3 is TGTGCCAGCAGTGCGGGGACTAGCGGGAGGCGGAGAGGCTACGAGCAGTACTTC. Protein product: CASSAGTSGRRRGYEQYF.

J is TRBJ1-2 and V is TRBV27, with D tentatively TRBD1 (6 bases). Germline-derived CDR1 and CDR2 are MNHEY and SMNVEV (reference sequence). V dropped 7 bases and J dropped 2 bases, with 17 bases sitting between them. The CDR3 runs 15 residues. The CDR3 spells CASTQAPGANYGYTF. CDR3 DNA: TGTGCCAGCACCCAGGCCCCAGGGGCCAACTATGGCTACACCTTC.

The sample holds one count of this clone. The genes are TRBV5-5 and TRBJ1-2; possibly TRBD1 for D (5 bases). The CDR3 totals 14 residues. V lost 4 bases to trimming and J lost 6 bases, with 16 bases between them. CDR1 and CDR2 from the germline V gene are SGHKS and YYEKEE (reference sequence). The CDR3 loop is CASSALTGWHGYTF. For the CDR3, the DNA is TGTGCCAGCAGCGCACTAACAGGATGGCATGGCTACACCTTC.

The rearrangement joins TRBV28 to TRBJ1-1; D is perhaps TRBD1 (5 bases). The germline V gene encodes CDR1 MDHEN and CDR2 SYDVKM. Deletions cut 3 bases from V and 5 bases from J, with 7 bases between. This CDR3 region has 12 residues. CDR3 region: CASSLDKTEAFF. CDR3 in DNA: TGTGCCAGCAGTTTGGACAAAACTGAAGCTTTCTTT.

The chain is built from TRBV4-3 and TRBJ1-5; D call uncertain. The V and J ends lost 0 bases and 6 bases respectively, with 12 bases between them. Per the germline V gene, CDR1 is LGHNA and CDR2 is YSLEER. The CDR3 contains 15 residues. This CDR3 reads CASSQDMAPGQPQHF. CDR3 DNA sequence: TGCGCCAGCAGCCAAGATATGGCCCCGGGTCAGCCCCAGCATTTT.

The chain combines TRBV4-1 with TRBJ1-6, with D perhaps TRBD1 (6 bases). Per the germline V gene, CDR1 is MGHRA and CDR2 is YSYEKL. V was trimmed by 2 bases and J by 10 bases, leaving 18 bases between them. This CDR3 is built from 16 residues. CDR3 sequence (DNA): TGCGCCAGCAGCCAATCCCCAGGGGCTGACAACTCACCCCTCCACTTT. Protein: CASSQSPGADNSPLHF.

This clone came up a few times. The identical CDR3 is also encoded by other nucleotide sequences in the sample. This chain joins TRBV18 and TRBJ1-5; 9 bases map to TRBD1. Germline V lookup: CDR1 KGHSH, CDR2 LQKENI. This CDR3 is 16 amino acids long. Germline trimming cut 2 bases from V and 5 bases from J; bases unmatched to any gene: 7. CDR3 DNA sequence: TGTGCCAGCTCACCAGGGCGGCGACAGGGGGATCAGCCCCAGCATTTT. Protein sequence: CASSPGRRQGDQPQHF.

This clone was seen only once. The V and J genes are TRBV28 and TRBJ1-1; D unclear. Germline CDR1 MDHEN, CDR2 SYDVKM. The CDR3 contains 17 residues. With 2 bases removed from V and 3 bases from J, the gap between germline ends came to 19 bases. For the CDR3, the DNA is TGTGCCAGCAGTTTAGCAAAATACCTACGCTCCGACACTGAAGCTTTCTTT. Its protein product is CASSLAKYLRSDTEAFF.

DNA of the CDR3: TGTGCCAGCAGTTACGCGGACCCGACTAGGTACAATGAGCAGTTCTTC. Protein: CASSYADPTRYNEQFF. The V call is TRBV6-5, the J call TRBJ2-1, with D maybe TRBD2 (6 bases). V lost 2 bases and J lost 4, with 15 bases in between. Germline CDR1 reads MNHEY; CDR2 reads SVGAGI. The CDR3 extends over 16 amino acids.

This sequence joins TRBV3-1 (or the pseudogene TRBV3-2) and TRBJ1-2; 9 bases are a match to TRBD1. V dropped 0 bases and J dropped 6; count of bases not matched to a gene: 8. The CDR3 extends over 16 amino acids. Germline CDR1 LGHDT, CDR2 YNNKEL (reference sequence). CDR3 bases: TGTGCCAGCAGCCAAGATATCCACCGGGACAGGGATGGCTACACCTTC. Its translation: CASSQDIHRDRDGYTF.

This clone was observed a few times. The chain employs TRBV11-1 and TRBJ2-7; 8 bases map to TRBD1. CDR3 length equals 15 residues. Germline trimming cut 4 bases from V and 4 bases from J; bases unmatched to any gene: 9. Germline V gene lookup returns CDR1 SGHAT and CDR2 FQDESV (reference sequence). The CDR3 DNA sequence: TGTGCCAGCAGCTCAAACCCAGGGGGCAGTTACGAGCAGTACTTC. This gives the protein CASSSNPGGSYEQYF.

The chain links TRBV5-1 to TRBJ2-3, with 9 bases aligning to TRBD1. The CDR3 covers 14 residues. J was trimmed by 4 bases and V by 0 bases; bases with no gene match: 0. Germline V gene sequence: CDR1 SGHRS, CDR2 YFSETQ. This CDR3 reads CASSLGDRADTQYF. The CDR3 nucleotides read TGCGCCAGCAGCTTGGGGGACAGGGCAGATACGCAGTATTTT.

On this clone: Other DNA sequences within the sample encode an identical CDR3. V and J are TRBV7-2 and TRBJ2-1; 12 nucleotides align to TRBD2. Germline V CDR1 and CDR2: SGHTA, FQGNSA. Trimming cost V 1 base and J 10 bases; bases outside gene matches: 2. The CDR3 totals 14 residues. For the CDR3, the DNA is TGTGCCAGCAGCTTAGGCCTAGCGGGGGGGGAGCAGTTCTTC. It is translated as CASSLGLAGGEQFF.

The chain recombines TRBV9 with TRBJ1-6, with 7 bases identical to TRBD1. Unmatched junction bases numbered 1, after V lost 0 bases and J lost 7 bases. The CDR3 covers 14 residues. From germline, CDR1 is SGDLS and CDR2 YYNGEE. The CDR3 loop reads CASSVEQGNSPLHF. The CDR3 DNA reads TGTGCCAGCAGCGTAGAACAGGGGAATTCACCCCTCCACTTT.

The CDR3 loop is CSASSGEGQPQHF. In DNA, the CDR3 is TGCAGTGCGAGTTCAGGGGAGGGCCAGCCCCAGCATTTT. The chain joins TRBV20-1 to TRBJ1-5; D is perhaps TRBD1 (6 bases). The CDR3 covers 13 residues. Between the trimmed V and J ends, which lost 6 bases and 7 bases, there was a span of 16 bases. The germline CDR1 and CDR2 sequences are DFQATT and SNEGSKA (reference sequence).

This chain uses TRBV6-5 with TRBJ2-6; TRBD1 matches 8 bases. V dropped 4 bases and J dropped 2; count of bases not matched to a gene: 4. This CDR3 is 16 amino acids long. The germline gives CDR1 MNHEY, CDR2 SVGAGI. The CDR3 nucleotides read TGTGCCAGCAGTTCCGGACAGGGCCCTGGGGCCAACGTCCTGACTTTC. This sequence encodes CASSSGQGPGANVLTF.